The 16 T cell receptor beta chains in this list originate from one sample, sequenced in a study of tumor-infiltrating lymphocytes in primary liver carcinoma. TCR beta cDNA came from roughly 0.45 ug total RNA, primed with a constant-region primer. Each TCR beta library was derived from three nested multiplex PCR rounds that employed slightly modified ARM-PCR. Each of the first two PCR rounds ran approximately 10 cycles with TRBV1-TRBV30 forward and C-beta reverse primers. Each CDR3 protein gets one entry after TCRdb re-called the multiplex PCR reads with MiXCR. The table has about 180,000 distinct CDR3 sequences, roughly three fifths seen once. RNA isolated from unsorted whole blood supplied the blood RNA, with germline DNA also extracted. Sequenced sample: peripheral blood. The receptors stem from a man in his forties or fifties with primary liver carcinoma and hepatitis B virus infection.

The V and J genes are TRBV29-1 and TRBJ2-5; 10 bases agree with TRBD1. V dropped 1 base and J dropped 2; count of bases not matched to a gene: 4. Germline V gene data show CDR1 as SQVTM and CDR2 as ANQGSEA. The CDR3 loop spans 15 amino acids. CDR3 residues: CSVEGRTGGQETQYF. CDR3 nucleotide sequence: TGCAGCGTTGAAGGCCGGACAGGGGGTCAAGAGACCCAGTACTTC.

For this clonotype: A read error may produce the germline difference seen at one junction end. The chain uses TRBV11-2 and TRBJ2-3; D call uncertain. The CDR3 runs to 15 residues. Germline V gene sequence: CDR1 SGHAT, CDR2 FQNNGV. This CDR3 is CASSLSSVGQDTLYF. CDR3 DNA sequence: TGTGCCAGCAGCCTCTCTAGTGTCGGTCAAGATACGCTGTATTTT.

This clonotype was detected only a few times. This chain joins TRBV5-1 and TRBJ2-1, with unresolved D. Trimming cost V 5 bases and J 10 bases, with 10 bases left between them. Germline loops: CDR1 SGHRS, CDR2 YFSETQ. The length of the CDR3 is 11 residues. The CDR3 DNA follows: TGCGCCAGCAGGAGGAAGGACGAGCAGTTCTTC. Amino acids: CASRRKDEQFF.

A word on this clonotype: Compared with germline, one end of the junction differs, possibly owing to a read error. This rearrangement joins TRBV11-2 to TRBJ2-2, with D possibly matching TRBD2 (6 bases). Germline V gene lookup returns CDR1 SGHAT and CDR2 FQNNGV. The CDR3 loop spans 14 amino acids. The CDR3 DNA sequence: TGTGCCGGCAGCCGGGACTTTAACACCGTGGAGCTGTTTTTT. This gives the protein CAGSRDFNTVELFF.

Comment on this clonotype: One junction end does not reproduce the germline sequence, and a read error may be involved. The chain combines TRBV6-5 with TRBJ2-7; D uncertain. CDR1 MNHEY and CDR2 SVGAGI come from the germline V gene. The CDR3 covers 15 residues. CDR3 protein: CAISSQSWSFHEQYF. In nucleotides, the CDR3 is TGTGCCATCAGTTCCCAAAGCTGGAGCTTCCACGAGCAGTACTTC.

V usage is TRBV6-1 and J usage is TRBJ2-1, with a possible D match to TRBD2 (6 bases). The germline V gene has CDR1 MNHNS and CDR2 SASEGT. CDR3 length: 15 amino acids. Trimming took 7 bases from V and 4 from J, leaving 17 bases between them. The CDR3, as DNA: TGTGCCAGCATTTTCCCGGGAGTTCGGTACAATGAGCAGTTCTTC. It encodes CASIFPGVRYNEQFF.

Regarding this clonotype: One junction end does not reproduce the germline sequence, and a read error may be involved. This chain links TRBV5-4 with TRBJ1-2; D unresolved. CDR1 SGHNT and CDR2 YYREEE come from the germline V gene (reference sequence). The CDR3 has 15 residues. The CDR3 nucleotides are TGTGCCAGCAGCCCCTACACGGCGTTAAACTATGACTACACCTTC. Encoded protein: CASSPYTALNYDYTF.

The chain is built from TRBV7-8 and TRBJ2-4, with no clear D. The CDR3 extends over 15 amino acids. Trimming took off 5 bases at V and 0 bases at J, with 11 bases between the two ends. The germline gives CDR1 SGHVS, CDR2 FQNEAQ. The CDR3 DNA sequence: TGTGCCAGCAGCCTAAGGCCGCTAGCCAAAAACATTCAGTACTTC. Translation: CASSLRPLAKNIQYF.

This clonotype was detected a few times. The chain joins TRBV5-4 to TRBJ2-5, with D hard to call. Per germline, CDR1 SGHNT and CDR2 YYREEE (reference sequence). Trimming left V 4 bases short and J 5 bases short, with 12 bases between. The CDR3 spans 13 residues. The DNA for the CDR3 is TGTGCCAGCAGCCCCAGCAATGAGGAGACCCAGTACTTC. It yields the protein CASSPSNEETQYF.

Concerning this clonotype: One end of the junction does not line up with germline, which may come from a read error. This sequence joins TRBV4-1 and TRBJ1-5; 7 bases fit TRBD1. Germline CDR1 is MGHRA and CDR2 is YSYEKL. The CDR3 sequence is 15 residues long. CDR3 sequence: CASSPTRGPNQPQQF. CDR3 DNA sequence: TGCGCCAGCAGCCCTACTAGGGGGCCAAATCAGCCCCAGCAATTT.

This chain joins TRBV2 and TRBJ2-3; 8 nucleotides align to TRBD1. With 7 bases clipped from V and 5 bases from J, the junction kept 2 bases outside the gene matches. The germline gives CDR1 SNHLY, CDR2 FYNNEI. CDR3 length: 12 residues. CDR3: CASKQGVDTQYF. CDR3 nucleotide sequence: TGTGCCAGCAAACAGGGGGTAGATACGCAGTATTTT.

The V and J genes are TRBV6-5 and TRBJ2-5, with D hard to call. Germline-derived CDR1 and CDR2 are MNHEY and SVGAGI. The CDR3 has 13 residues. The germline V and J ends were trimmed by 2 bases and 0 bases, with 4 bases remaining between them. CDR3 amino acids: CASSYNNQETQYF. For the CDR3, the DNA is TGTGCCAGCAGTTACAATAACCAAGAGACCCAGTACTTC.

V gene TRBV10-3 combines with J gene TRBJ2-7, with TRBD1 matching 7 bases. This CDR3 is 14 amino acids long. V lost 0 bases to trimming and J lost 3 bases; unmatched junction nucleotides: 2. Germline CDR1 ENHRY, CDR2 SYGVKD. The DNA of the CDR3 is TGTGCCATCAGTGAGTCAGGGACAGACTACGAGCAGTACTTC. This encodes CAISESGTDYEQYF.

In regard to this clonotype: One end of the junction does not line up with germline, which may come from a read error. V gene TRBV29-1 combines with J gene TRBJ2-7; D may be TRBD2 (5 bases). This CDR3 is built from 14 residues. Germline lookup yields CDR1 SQVTM and CDR2 ANQGSEA. The CDR3, as DNA: TGTAGCGTGAGAATAGCGTTGAGCTCCTACGAGCAGTACTTC. This gives the protein CSVRIALSSYEQYF.

This clonotype occurred many times. The chain has TRBV11-1 and TRBJ2-7; D uncertain. The CDR3 runs 15 residues. Between the trimmed V and J ends, which lost 5 bases and 3 bases, there was a span of 17 bases. The germline CDR1 and CDR2 sequences are SGHAT and FQDESV (reference sequence). In nucleotides, the CDR3 is TGTGCCAGCAGCCCACGGGCATCAGAGAGCTACGAGCAGTACTTC. Translated: CASSPRASESYEQYF.

The sample holds a few counts of this clonotype. A read error may account for a junction end that differs from germline. This chain uses TRBV4-1 with TRBJ1-4; TRBD1 is a possible D gene (5 bases). Germline CDR1 and CDR2: MGHRA and YSYEKL. The length of the CDR3 is 13 residues. The DNA of the CDR3 is TGCGCCTGCAGCCAAGGGCAGGGTACGGAACTGTTTTTT. Translating it yields CACSQGQGTELFF.